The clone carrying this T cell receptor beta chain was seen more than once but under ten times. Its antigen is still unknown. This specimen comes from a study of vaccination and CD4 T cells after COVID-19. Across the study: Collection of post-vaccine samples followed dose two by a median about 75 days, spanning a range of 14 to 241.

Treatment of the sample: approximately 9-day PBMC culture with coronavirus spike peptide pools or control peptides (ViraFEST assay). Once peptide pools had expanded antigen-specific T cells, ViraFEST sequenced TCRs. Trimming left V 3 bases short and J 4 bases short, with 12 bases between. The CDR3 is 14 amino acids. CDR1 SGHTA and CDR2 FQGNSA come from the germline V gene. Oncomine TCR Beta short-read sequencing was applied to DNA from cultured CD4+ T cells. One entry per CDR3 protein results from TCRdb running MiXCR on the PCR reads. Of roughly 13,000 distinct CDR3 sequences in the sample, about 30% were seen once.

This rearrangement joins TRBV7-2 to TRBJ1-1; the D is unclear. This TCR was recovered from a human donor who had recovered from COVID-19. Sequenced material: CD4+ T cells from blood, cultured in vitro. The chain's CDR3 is CASSFAGGATEAFF. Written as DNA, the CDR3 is TGTGCCAGCAGCTTTGCCGGCGGAGCCACTGAAGCTTTCTTT.